These T cell receptor beta chains were read from a single sample in a study of blood T cell repertoires in COVID-19. Sequencing was performed with immunoSEQ multiplex PCR; in TCRdb, only in-frame clones are kept and a portion is missing. The sample consists of 120,000 or so clones, roughly 88% of them appearing once. Input material: peripheral blood. All receptors derive from a man aged 45-60 years with acute or convalescent COVID-19. Each CDR3 is given without its conserved first and last residue.

J: TRBJ2-5; V: TRBV7-9; CDR3: ASSSRDSWETQY
J: TRBJ1-6; V: TRBV4-1; CDR3: ASSQDPHGYNSPLH
J: TRBJ2-7; V: TRBV5-5; CDR3: ASSVRTSGSNEQY
J: TRBJ1-6; V: TRBV19; CDR3: ASSAGANNSPLH
J: TRBJ2-7; V: TRBV5-4; CDR3: ASSQTRGEQY
J: TRBJ1-1; V: TRBV7-7; CDR3: ASSLPRGRDTEAF
J: TRBJ2-2; V: TRBV5-4; CDR3: ASSGDPLYTGELF
J: TRBJ2-1; V: TRBV19; CDR3: ASSINGGMEQF
J: TRBJ1-4; V: TRBV5-4; CDR3: ASSPDGGSNEKLF
J: TRBJ2-3; V: TRBV9; CDR3: ASSVGGTSVTDTQY
J: TRBJ2-1; V: TRBV30; CDR3: AWGQGRGSNNEQF
J: TRBJ2-1; V: TRBV9; CDR3: ASSVGPSGNDGEQF
J: TRBJ1-1; V: TRBV3-1/TRBV3-2; CDR3: ASSPRGVNTEAF
J: TRBJ2-7; V: TRBV30; CDR3: AWSNRGLAGFGEQY
J: TRBJ2-2; V: TRBV5-1; CDR3: ASSGLEGGELF
J: TRBJ2-5; V: TRBV30; CDR3: AWSVRGTQY
J: TRBJ2-1; V: TRBV12-3/TRBV12-4; CDR3: ASSFNRGMEQF
J: TRBJ2-1; V: TRBV21-1; CDR3: ASRSEQF
J: TRBJ1-4; V: TRBV25-1; CDR3: ASSAGGGTNEKLF
J: TRBJ2-3; V: TRBV11-2; CDR3: ASSDYRGQADTQY
J: TRBJ2-3; V: TRBV19; CDR3: ASRDYRDRGHTDTQY
J: TRBJ2-7; V: TRBV30; CDR3: AWSPDRGFYYEQY
J: TRBJ1-1; V: TRBV7-9; CDR3: ASSFRIGGMNTEAF
J: TRBJ2-1; V: TRBV14; CDR3: ASSLPRTSGYNEQF
J: TRBJ2-3; V: TRBV2; CDR3: ATGGADTQY
J: TRBJ1-3; V: TRBV12-5; CDR3: ASGQAPGSSGNTIY
J: TRBJ1-2; V: TRBV7-8; CDR3: ASSLALAGGSGGYT